This T cell receptor (beta chain) came from a study of OX40 agonist ivuxolimab in advanced cancers. The study in broad terms: Ivuxolimab was an agonistic, fully human IgG2 monoclonal antibody directed against OX40 (CD134), a costimulatory receptor. Intravenous ivuxolimab was administered to patients every 2 weeks at six dose levels: 0.01, 0.1, 0.3, 1.5, 3 and 10 mg/kg. Of the approximately 50 dose-escalation patients, hepatocellular carcinoma was present in roughly 19, melanoma in about 15, renal cell carcinoma in 9 and head and neck cancer in 9. In the dose-escalation cohort, 65% to 85% of patients were male, and the mean age was around 60 years with a range of roughly 20 to 85. Patients were allowed to have had prior anti-PD-1, anti-PD-L1 or anti-CTLA-4 therapy, and 40% to 45% of the dose-escalation patients had been treated with checkpoint inhibitors. Three dose-escalation patients achieved partial responses, one with hepatocellular carcinoma and two with cutaneous melanoma. Peripheral TCRbeta sequencing aimed to test whether ivuxolimab altered TCR sequence diversity and caused clonal T-cell expansion. The monotherapy dose-escalation portion (N ≈ 56 patients) of the phase I ivuxolimab trial is reported in the paper.

Reading from cysteine to phenylalanine, the CDR3 counts 14 amino acids. The CDR3 DNA has 42 bases and is translated from base 1. The germline V gene encodes CDR1 LGHNT and CDR2 FRNRAP. Compared with germline, V lacks 2 bases and J lacks 3 bases; bases without a gene match: 1. Genomic DNA was isolated from the sorted cells so that the TCRbeta CDR3 region could be sequenced. The immunoSEQ Assay was used to sequence the TCRbeta CDR3 regions. TCRdb provides this immuneACCESS table in a form limited to in-frame rearrangements. Some clones are lacking; in checked studies, under half of them reflect an unresolved V gene, and why the rest are absent is not known. The sample table lists about 77,000 clones, 89% of them with a count of one. Less than 3% of the sample comes from the top ten. Patients with a history of autoimmune disease or receiving systemic immunosuppression were excluded from the trial. Peripheral blood for TCR sequencing was collected from all dose cohorts at baseline, on cycle 4 day 1, and on cycle 7 day 1. The samples were taken from a phase I, first-in-human, multicenter, open-label dose-escalation trial of ivuxolimab. Adults with locally advanced or metastatic melanoma, renal cell, hepatocellular, or head and neck squamous cell carcinoma were enrolled in the trial. CD4+ and CD8+ T cells were sorted separately from peripheral blood before TCR sequencing.

As for this clone: Which antigen it targets is not known. No quality values exist for individual bases; no much larger clone is one base distant.

General findings and caveats noted by the study authors: Clonal expansion of both CD4+ and CD8+ blood T cells was observed from baseline to week 6 at doses 0.1 to 3.0 mg/kg. Low levels of normalized T-cell clonal expansion were also shown by some nonresponding patients. In the 0.1-3.0 mg/kg groups, partial responders were among the patients with the lowest normalized peripheral clonal expansion, particularly in CD8+ T cells. After ivuxolimab, expanded clones were on average more numerous among CD8+ T cells than among CD4+ T cells. Antigen specificity was not determined for the clonally expanded peripheral T cells.

This TCR was recovered from an adult with an advanced solid tumor such as melanoma, head and neck, liver or kidney cancer. This chain joins TRBV12-5 to TRBJ2-3, with TRBD2 matching 8 junction bases. The input for sequencing was CD4+ or CD8+ T cells sorted from blood, taken in a trial of the OX40 agonist ivuxolimab. The nucleotides read TGTGCTAGTGGTTTGAGCGGGAGAACAGATACGCAGTATTTT. Its protein is CASGLSGRTDTQYF.